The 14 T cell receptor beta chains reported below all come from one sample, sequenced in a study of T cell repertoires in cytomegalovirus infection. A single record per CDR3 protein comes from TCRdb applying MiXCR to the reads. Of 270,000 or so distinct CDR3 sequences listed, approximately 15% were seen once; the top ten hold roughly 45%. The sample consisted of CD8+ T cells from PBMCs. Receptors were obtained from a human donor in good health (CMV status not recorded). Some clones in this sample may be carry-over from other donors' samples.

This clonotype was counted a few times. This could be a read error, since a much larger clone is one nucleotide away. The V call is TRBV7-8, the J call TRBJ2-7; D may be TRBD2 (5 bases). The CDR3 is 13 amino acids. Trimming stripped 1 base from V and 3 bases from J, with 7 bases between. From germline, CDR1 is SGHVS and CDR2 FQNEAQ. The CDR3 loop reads CASSLGDYYEQYF. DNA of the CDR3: TGTGCCAGCAGCTTAGGAGACTACTACGAGCAGTACTTC.

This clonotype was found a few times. The CDR3 region is CSVGRDATNYGYTF. The DNA of the CDR3 is TGCAGCGTTGGAAGGGACGCGACTAACTATGGCTACACCTTC. The genes are TRBV29-1 and TRBJ1-2, with D tentatively TRBD1 (5 bases). This CDR3 has 14 residues. Germline CDR1 is SQVTM and CDR2 is ANQGSEA. V shed 4 bases and J shed 0 bases, with 12 bases lying between them.

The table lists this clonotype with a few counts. CDR3 in amino acids: CASRTLTGRETQYF. As DNA, the CDR3 is TGTGCCAGCAGGACCCTGACAGGTCGAGAGACCCAGTACTTC. This chain connects TRBV28 to TRBJ2-5, with D perhaps matching TRBD1 (6 bases). The germline gives CDR1 MDHEN, CDR2 SYDVKM. The CDR3 consists of 14 residues. V shed 6 bases and J shed 4 bases, with 15 bases lying between them. Looking up the rest from reference TRBV28 and TRBJ2-5 gives the full variable domain: DVKVTQSSRYLVKRTGEKVFLECVQDMDHENMFWYRQDPGLGLRLIYFSYDVKMKEKGDIPEGYSVSREKKERFSLILESASTNQTSMYLCASRTLTGRETQYFGPGTRLLVL.

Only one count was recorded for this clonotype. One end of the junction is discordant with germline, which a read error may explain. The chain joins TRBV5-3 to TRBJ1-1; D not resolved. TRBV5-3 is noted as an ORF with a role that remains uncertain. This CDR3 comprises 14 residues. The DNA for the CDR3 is TGTGCCAGCAGCTTGGATTGGCAGTACACTGAAGCTTTCTTT. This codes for CASSLDWQYTEAFF.

Here the CDR3 reads CASSSLPRSLGYGYTF. The CDR3 nucleotides read TGTGCCAGCAGTTCCCTTCCACGATCGCTAGGGTATGGCTACACCTTC. The chain employs TRBV12-3 or TRBV12-4 and TRBJ1-2, with no clear D. This CDR3 contains 16 residues. V was pared by 4 bases and J by 5 bases, with 20 bases between.

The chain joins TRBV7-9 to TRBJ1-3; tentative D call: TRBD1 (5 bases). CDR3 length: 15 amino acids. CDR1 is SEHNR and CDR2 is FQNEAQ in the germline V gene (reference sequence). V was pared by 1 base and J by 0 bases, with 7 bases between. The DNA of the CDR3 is TGTGCCAGCAGCTTAGGGACAAACTCTGGAAACACCATATATTTT. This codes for CASSLGTNSGNTIYF. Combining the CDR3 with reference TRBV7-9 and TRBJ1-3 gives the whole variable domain DTGVSQNPRHKITKRGQNVTFRCDPISEHNRLYWYRQTLGQGPEFLTYFQNEAQLEKSRLLSDRFSAERPKGSFSTLEIQRTEQGDSAMYLCASSLGTNSGNTIYFGEGSWLTVV.

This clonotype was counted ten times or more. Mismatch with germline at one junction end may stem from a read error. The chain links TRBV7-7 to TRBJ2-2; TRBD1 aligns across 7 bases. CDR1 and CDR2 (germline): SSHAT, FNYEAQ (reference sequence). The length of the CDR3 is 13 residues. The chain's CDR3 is CASSRQGSGELFF. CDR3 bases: TGTGCTAGCAGCCGACAGGGTAGCGGGGAGCTGTTTTTT.

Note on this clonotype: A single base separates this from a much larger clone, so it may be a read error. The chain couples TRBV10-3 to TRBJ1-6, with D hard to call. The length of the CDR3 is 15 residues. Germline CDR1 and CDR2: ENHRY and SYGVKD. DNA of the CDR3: TGTGCCATCAGTACCGGGATATCCCAGAATTCACCCTTCCACTTT. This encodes CAISTGISQNSPFHF.

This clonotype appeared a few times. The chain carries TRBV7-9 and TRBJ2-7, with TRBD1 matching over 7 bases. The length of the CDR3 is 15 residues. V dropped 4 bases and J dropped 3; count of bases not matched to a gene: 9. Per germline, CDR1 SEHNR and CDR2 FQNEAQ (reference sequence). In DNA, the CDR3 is TGTGCCAGCAGCTCGGAGACAGGGTCAGGCTACGAGCAGTACTTC. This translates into CASSSETGSGYEQYF.

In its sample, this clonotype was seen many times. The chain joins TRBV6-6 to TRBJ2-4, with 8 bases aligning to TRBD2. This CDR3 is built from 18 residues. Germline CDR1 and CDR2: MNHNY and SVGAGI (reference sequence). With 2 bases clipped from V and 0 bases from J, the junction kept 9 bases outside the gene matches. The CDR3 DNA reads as TGTGCCAGCAGTTACGTAGCGGGAACTGAACTAGCCAAAAACATTCAGTACTTC. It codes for CASSYVAGTELAKNIQYF.

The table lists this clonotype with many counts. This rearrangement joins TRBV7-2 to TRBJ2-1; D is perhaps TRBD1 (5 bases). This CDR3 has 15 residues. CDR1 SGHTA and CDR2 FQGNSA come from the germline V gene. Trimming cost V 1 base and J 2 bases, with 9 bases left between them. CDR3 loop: CASSLGQGPYNEQFF. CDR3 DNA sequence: TGTGCCAGCAGCTTAGGGCAGGGTCCCTACAATGAGCAGTTCTTC.

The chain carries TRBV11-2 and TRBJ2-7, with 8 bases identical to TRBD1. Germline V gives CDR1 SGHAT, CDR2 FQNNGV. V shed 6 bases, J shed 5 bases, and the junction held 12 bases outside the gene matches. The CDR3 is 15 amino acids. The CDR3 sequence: CASRQGGQGRHEQYF. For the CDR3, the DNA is TGTGCCAGCAGGCAGGGTGGACAGGGACGGCACGAGCAGTACTTC. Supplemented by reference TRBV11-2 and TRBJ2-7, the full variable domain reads EAGVAQSPRYKIIEKRQSVAFWCNPISGHATLYWYQQILGQGPKLLIQFQNNGVVDDSQLPKDRFSAERLKGVDSTLKIQPAKLEDSAVYLCASRQGGQGRHEQYFGPGTRLTVT.

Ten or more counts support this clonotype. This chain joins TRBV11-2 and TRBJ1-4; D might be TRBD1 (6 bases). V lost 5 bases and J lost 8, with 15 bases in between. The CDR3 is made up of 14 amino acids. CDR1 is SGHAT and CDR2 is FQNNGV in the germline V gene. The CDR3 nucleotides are TGTGCCAGCAGCCACTCCGGGACAATGGAAAAACTGTTTTTT. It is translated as CASSHSGTMEKLFF. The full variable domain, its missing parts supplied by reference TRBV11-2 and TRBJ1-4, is EAGVAQSPRYKIIEKRQSVAFWCNPISGHATLYWYQQILGQGPKLLIQFQNNGVVDDSQLPKDRFSAERLKGVDSTLKIQPAKLEDSAVYLCASSHSGTMEKLFFGSGTQLSVL.

The CDR3 loop reads CASSQLGGVADTQYF. The CDR3 DNA is TGTGCCAGCAGCCAATTAGGCGGGGTAGCAGATACGCAGTATTTT. The rearrangement uses TRBV4-2 and TRBJ2-3; D might be TRBD2 (6 bases). There are 15 residues in the CDR3. Trimming removed 2 bases at V and 4 bases at J, with 13 bases between. Germline V lookup: CDR1 LGHNA, CDR2 YNFKEQ.